The 4 T cell receptor beta chains below come from one sample, sequenced in a study of CD8 T cells in Susac syndrome (dated by TCRdb to the late 2010s). Library preparation was by the immunoSEQ multiplex PCR assay. RNA was extracted using the RNeasy kit, and about 0.45 to 1 microgram was reverse transcribed with random hexamers. The public reads were reanalyzed by TCRdb: fastp trimming at Q25, MiXCR alignment, in-frame beta chains only. Rows are unified per CDR3 protein, each entry keeping the most common DNA and genes. Within this sample are 210,000 or so distinct CDR3 sequences, with approximately 90% of them counted one time only. The ten largest clones capture 0.1% to 0.15% of the sample. Specimen: CD8+ T cells from PBMCs. Every receptor here comes from a human donor with multiple sclerosis.

This clonotype was seen a handful of times. The chain carries TRBV4-1 and TRBJ2-2; D is ambiguous. Trimming took 1 base from V and 1 from J, leaving 7 bases between them. This CDR3 has 15 residues. CDR1 and CDR2 from the germline V gene are MGHRA and YSYEKL. The CDR3 DNA sequence: TGCGCCAGCAGCCAAGGACACCAGAACACCGGGGAGCTGTTTTTT. This gives the protein CASSQGHQNTGELFF.

The rearrangement links TRBV29-1 to TRBJ2-1, with unresolved D. The V end lost 0 bases, the J end lost 6 bases, and 12 bases lay between the germline ends. CDR3 size: 14 residues. In germline, CDR1 is SQVTM, CDR2 ANQGSEA. The CDR3 sequence is CSVEDEEALNEQFF. The DNA of the CDR3 is TGCAGCGTTGAAGATGAAGAAGCCCTCAATGAGCAGTTCTTC.

The rearrangement links TRBV4-2 to TRBJ2-5; the D call may be TRBD1 or TRBD2 (6 bases each). Trimming left V 0 bases short and J 9 bases short, with 23 bases between. The CDR3 is 17 residues long. The germline V gene encodes CDR1 LGHNA and CDR2 YNFKEQ. Here the CDR3 reads CASSQENAGGHSVAQYF. Written as DNA, the CDR3 is TGTGCCAGCAGCCAAGAAAACGCTGGGGGGCATTCGGTGGCCCAGTACTTC.

This sequence joins TRBV18 and TRBJ1-1, with no clear D. The CDR3 covers 13 residues. Germline V gene data show CDR1 as KGHSH and CDR2 as LQKENI. V lost 0 bases, J lost 2 bases, and 4 bases lay in between. CDR3 sequence reads: CASSPPDNTEAFF. Written as DNA, the CDR3 is TGTGCCAGCTCACCACCAGATAACACTGAAGCTTTCTTT.